The rows below give T cell receptor beta chains drawn from one sample of a study of T cell responses to AZD1222 COVID-19 vaccine. This table comes from immunoSEQ multiplex PCR, and its TCRdb copy is limited to in-frame clones, with some not included. Found here are 120,000 to 150,000 clones, more than 70% of them singletons; the top ten hold approximately 3.1%. The sequencing used peripheral blood, collected on day 0 of AZD1222 vaccination. These receptor sequences come from an adult in good health. CDR3s include the opening cysteine and the closing phenylalanine or tryptophan. The D gene is left open where the match is weak. Expanded clones are given a class, and other clones once, few, many or no size at all.

TRBJ1-1 | TRBD1 | . | TRBV19 | TGTGCCAGTAGTATCGGACAGGCTGAAGCTTTCTTT | CASSIGQAEAFF
TRBJ1-5 | . | . | TRBV20-1 | TGCAGTGCTGGTGGCGGAGGTCAGCCCCAGCATTTT | CSAGGGGQPQHF
TRBJ1-6 | TRBD1 | . | TRBV7-2 | TGTGCCAGCAGCCTCCAGGGGGGAATTAATTCACCCCTCCACTTT | CASSLQGGINSPLHF
TRBJ1-2 | . | . | TRBV9 | TGTGCCAGCAGCGTAGGGGGGGACCGCCTTGGCTACACCTTC | CASSVGGDRLGYTF
TRBJ2-3 | . | few | TRBV6-2/TRBV6-3 | TGTGCCAGCAGTAAAGGACAGCCCACAGATACGCAGTATTTT | CASSKGQPTDTQYF
TRBJ1-1 | TRBD1 | once | TRBV5-8 | TGTGCCAGCAGCTGGGGCCACAGGGGGGACACTGAAGCTTTCTTT | CASSWGHRGDTEAFF
TRBJ1-4 | . | . | TRBV7-9 | TGTGCCAGCAGCTACCGCGAGGGGCGGACTAATGAAAAACTGTTTTTT | CASSYREGRTNEKLFF
TRBJ1-3 | TRBD1 | . | TRBV9 | TGTGCCAGCAGCGTCAGTTGGACAGGGGGAAACACCATATATTTT | CASSVSWTGGNTIYF
TRBJ2-5 | TRBD1 | . | TRBV5-4 | TGTGCCAGCAGCCCTAGGACAGGGGCAGAGACCCAGTACTTC | CASSPRTGAETQYF
TRBJ2-7 | . | . | TRBV5-1 | TGCGCCAGCAGCTGGCTCGATGCCTGGAGCGAGCAGTACTTC | CASSWLDAWSEQYF
TRBJ2-3 | . | few | TRBV9 | TGTGCCAGCAGCGTACAACTCACCCTCACTTCTACAGATACGCAGTATTTT | CASSVQLTLTSTDTQYF
TRBJ2-3 | TRBD2 | . | TRBV18 | TGTGCCAGCACCCTAGCGGGAGATAGCACAGATACGCAGTATTTT | CASTLAGDSTDTQYF
TRBJ2-3 | . | . | TRBV29-1 | TGCAGCGCAGTCCAACTGACTAGTGCAAACACAGATACGCAGTATTTT | CSAVQLTSANTDTQYF
TRBJ2-1 | TRBD2 | . | TRBV30 | TGTGCCTGGAGTGTTATTGGGCGGGGGAACAATGAGCAGTTCTTC | CAWSVIGRGNNEQFF
TRBJ2-3 | TRBD1 | . | TRBV24-1 | TGTGCCACCAGTGACACCAGGGGGAGCACAGATACGCAGTATTTT | CATSDTRGSTDTQYF
TRBJ2-1 | . | . | TRBV14 | TGTGCCAGCAGCCAAGATCGAGCCGGGACACTCAATGAGCAGTTCTTC | CASSQDRAGTLNEQFF
TRBJ1-2 | . | . | TRBV7-9 | TGTGCCAGCAGCTTAGGGTTAGACTATGGCTACACCTTC | CASSLGLDYGYTF
TRBJ1-5 | . | . | TRBV7-2 | TGTGCCAGCAGCCCCCAGGGGTTCAGCAATCAGCCCCAGCATTTT | CASSPQGFSNQPQHF
TRBJ2-7 | TRBD2 | . | TRBV7-2 | TGTGCCAGCAGCCCGAGACTAGCGAGAAACTCCTACGAGCAGTACTTC | CASSPRLARNSYEQYF
TRBJ2-5 | . | . | TRBV5-1 | TGCGCCAGCAGCCAGGGAGGTGAGGAGACCCAGTACTTC | CASSQGGEETQYF
TRBJ2-3 | . | . | TRBV11-2 | TGTGCCAGCAGCTTATACCGGGGCACAGATACGCAGTATTTT | CASSLYRGTDTQYF
TRBJ1-6 | TRBD1 | once | TRBV3-1/TRBV3-2 | TGTGCCAGCAGCCATAGGGACAGGGGCCGTCTCGGTTCACCCCTCCACTTT | CASSHRDRGRLGSPLHF
TRBJ2-7 | . | . | TRBV6-5 | TGTGCCAGCAGCACACCAATACAGGGCTCCTACGAGCAGTACTTC | CASSTPIQGSYEQYF
TRBJ1-5 | . | . | TRBV6-6 | TGTGCCAGCAGTTACGGGGGTGGGAGCAATCAGCCCCAGCATTTT | CASSYGGGSNQPQHF
TRBJ2-2 | . | . | TRBV7-3 | TGTGCCAGCAGCTTAATATCGGGACGGACGAACACCGGGGAGCTGTTTTTT | CASSLISGRTNTGELFF
TRBJ2-1 | TRBD2 | . | TRBV7-6 | TGTGCCAGCAGCTTAGCTGTTGGGACTCGGACTAGCGGTCACAATGAGCAGTTCTTC | CASSLAVGTRTSGHNEQFF
TRBJ2-6 | . | once | TRBV11-3 | TGTGCCAGCAGCTTAGTGAGGCGGGCAGGGTCCATGGGGGCCAACGTCCTGACTTTC | CASSLVRRAGSMGANVLTF
TRBJ2-1 | TRBD2 | . | TRBV3-1/TRBV3-2 | TGTGCCAGCAGCCCGGGGACTAGCGGGAGGGGTCGTGAGCAGTTCTTC | CASSPGTSGRGREQFF
TRBJ2-7 | . | . | TRBV11-2 | TGTGCCAGCAGCTTAGGGCCGAGCCTCTACGAGCAGTACTTC | CASSLGPSLYEQYF
TRBJ2-1 | . | once | TRBV3-1/TRBV3-2 | TGTGCCAGCAGCCGAGTAGGGGACACTGAGCAGTTCTTC | CASSRVGDTEQFF
TRBJ2-1 | . | few | TRBV20-1 | TGCAGTGCTAGTTGGGGAGAGGATGAGCAGTTCTTC | CSASWGEDEQFF
TRBJ2-2 | TRBD1 | . | TRBV5-1 | TGCGCCAGCAGCACCAGGGGGACCGGGGAGCTGTTTTTT | CASSTRGTGELFF
TRBJ1-5 | TRBD1 | . | TRBV27 | TGTGCCAGCAGTTTCACAGGGGGGCCTAATCAGCCCCAGCATTTT | CASSFTGGPNQPQHF